This T cell receptor beta chain was sequenced in a study of persistence of HIV-infected CD4 T cells. Study as a whole: Anti-CD3/anti-CD28 stimulation activated a higher proportion of cells than antigen stimulation, with lower memory fraction.

This CDR3 is built from 15 residues. Trimming removed 1 base at V and 1 base at J, with 10 bases between. The V gene's germline CDR1 is MNHEY and CDR2 SVGAGI. This clone occurred once. Its antigen is as yet unknown. This was the immunoSEQ version 4 assay in survey mode. Repertoires were generated with immunoSEQ multiplex PCR, while TCRdb's copy carries only in-frame clones and drops some. The repertoire includes 35,000 to 45,000 clones, roughly 90% of them detected once, and 0.4% to 0.5% sits in the top ten. This nonspecific control used anti-CD3/anti-CD28 bead stimulation of CD4+ T cells. Sorting selected CD4+ T cells upregulating both CD40 ligand and CD69. Undetectable plasma HIV-1 RNA below 50 copies/mL lasted at least 4 years. Inclusion required CMV-positive serology and CD4+ counts above 400 cells/uL.

The specimen comprised CD4+ T cells sorted from PBMCs after approximately 18-hour stimulation, sampled from a patient who received antiretroviral therapy. This chain connects TRBV6-5 to TRBJ1-1, with D unclear. This receptor was taken from an adult woman with HIV who was CMV-seropositive. DNA of the CDR3: TGTGCCAGCAGTTACTTTGACGGAGCGAACACTGAAGCTTTCTTT. It codes for CASSYFDGANTEAFF.